This TCR beta chain was sequenced for a study of CD8 T cells in Susac syndrome. The authors reverse transcribed roughly 0.5 to 1 ug RNA with random hexamers. TCR beta CDR3 was amplified by immunoSEQ covering 54 Vbeta and 13 Jbeta. TCRdb re-called the immunoSEQ multiplex PCR reads through MiXCR, storing one row per CDR3 protein. Among around 160,000 distinct CDR3 sequences listed, 90% to 95% were seen once. The germline CDR1 and CDR2 sequences are SNHLY and FYNNEI. The junction had 5 bases not matched to a gene; V was cut back by 5 bases and J by 1 base. This CDR3 has 15 residues. The study sequenced TCR beta in blood CD8+ and CD4+ T cells. While serving as controls, healthy donors were matched for age and sex. FACS was used to enrich TEMRA cells, whereas the CD8+ and CD4+ T cells were obtained by negative isolation.

The TCR sequence derives from a human donor in good health. The rearrangement uses TRBV2 and TRBJ2-3; 8 nucleotides line up with TRBD1. The specimen sequenced was CD4+ T cells from PBMCs. CDR3 sequence reads: CASSKSGQGTDTQYF. CDR3 coding DNA: TGTGCCAGCAGTAAATCGGGACAGGGCACAGATACGCAGTATTTT. Filled out from reference TRBV2 and TRBJ2-3, the complete variable domain reads EPEVTQTPSHQVTQMGQEVILRCVPISNHLYFYWYRQILGQKVEFLVSFYNNEISEKSEIFDDQFSVERPDGSNFTLKIRSTKLEDSAMYFCASSKSGQGTDTQYFGPGTRLTVL.